This T cell receptor beta chain stems from a study of somatic mutations in cytotoxic T cells in rheumatoid arthritis. Study-wide context: Nearly 100% purity was obtained when some V beta antibody-stained T-cell populations were flow-sorted; these included V beta1+ cells sequenced for TCRB.

The data were produced by immunoSEQ multiplex PCR, yet TCRdb's version contains in-frame clones alone and is incomplete. The table includes some 30,000 clones, around 87% detected once. Germline loops: CDR1 SEHNR, CDR2 FQNEAQ (reference sequence). The CDR3 consists of 12 residues. Trimming cost V 5 bases and J 7 bases, with 9 bases left between them. This clone came up a few times. The chain links TRBV7-9 to TRBJ1-5; D ambiguous. This TCR was sampled from an adult with rheumatoid arthritis. The sequenced sample was CD8+ T cells sorted from blood. Written as DNA, the CDR3 is TGTGCCAGCAGCCAAGGACCACAGCCCCAGCATTTT. Translated, it gives CASSQGPQPQHF.